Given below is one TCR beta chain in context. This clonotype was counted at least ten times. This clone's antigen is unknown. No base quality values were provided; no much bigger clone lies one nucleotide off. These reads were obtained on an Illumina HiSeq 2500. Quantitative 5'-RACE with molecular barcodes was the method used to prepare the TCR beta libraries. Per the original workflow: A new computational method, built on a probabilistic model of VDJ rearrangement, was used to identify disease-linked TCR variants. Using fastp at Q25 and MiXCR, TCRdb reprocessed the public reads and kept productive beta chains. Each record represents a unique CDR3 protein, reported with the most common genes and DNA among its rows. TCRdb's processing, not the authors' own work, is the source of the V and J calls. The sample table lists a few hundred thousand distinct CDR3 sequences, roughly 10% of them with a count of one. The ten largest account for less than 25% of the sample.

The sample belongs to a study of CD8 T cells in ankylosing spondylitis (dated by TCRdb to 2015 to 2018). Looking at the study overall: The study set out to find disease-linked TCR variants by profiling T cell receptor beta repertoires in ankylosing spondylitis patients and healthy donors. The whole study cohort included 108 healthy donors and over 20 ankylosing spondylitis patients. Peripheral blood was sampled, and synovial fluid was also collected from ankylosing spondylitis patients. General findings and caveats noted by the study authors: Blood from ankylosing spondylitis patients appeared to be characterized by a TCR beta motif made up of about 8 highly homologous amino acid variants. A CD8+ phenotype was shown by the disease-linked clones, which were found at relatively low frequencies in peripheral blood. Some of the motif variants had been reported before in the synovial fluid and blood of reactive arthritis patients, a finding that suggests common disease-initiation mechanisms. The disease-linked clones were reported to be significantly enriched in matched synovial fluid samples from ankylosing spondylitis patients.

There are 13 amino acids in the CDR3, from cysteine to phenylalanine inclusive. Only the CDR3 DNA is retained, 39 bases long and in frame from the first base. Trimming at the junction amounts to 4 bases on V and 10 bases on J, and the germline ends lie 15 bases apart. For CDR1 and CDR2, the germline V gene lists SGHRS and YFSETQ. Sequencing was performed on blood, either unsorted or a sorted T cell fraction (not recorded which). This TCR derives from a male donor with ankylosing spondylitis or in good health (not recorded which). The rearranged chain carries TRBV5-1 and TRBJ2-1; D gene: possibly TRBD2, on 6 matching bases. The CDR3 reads CASSPLGGNEQFF. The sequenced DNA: TGCGCCAGCAGCCCGCTGGGGGGTAACGAGCAGTTCTTC.